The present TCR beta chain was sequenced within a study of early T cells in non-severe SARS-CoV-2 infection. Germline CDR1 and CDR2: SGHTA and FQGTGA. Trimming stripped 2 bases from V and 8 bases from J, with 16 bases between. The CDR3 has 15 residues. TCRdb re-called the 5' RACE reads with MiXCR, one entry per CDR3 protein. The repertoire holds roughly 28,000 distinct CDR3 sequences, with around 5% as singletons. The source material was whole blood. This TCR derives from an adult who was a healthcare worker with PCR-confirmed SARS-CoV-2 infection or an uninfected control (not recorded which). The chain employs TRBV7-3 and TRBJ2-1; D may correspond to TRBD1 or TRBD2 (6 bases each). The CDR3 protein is CASSLVVGGHDEQFF. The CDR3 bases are TGTGCCAGCAGCTTAGTAGTGGGGGGCCATGATGAGCAGTTCTTC.